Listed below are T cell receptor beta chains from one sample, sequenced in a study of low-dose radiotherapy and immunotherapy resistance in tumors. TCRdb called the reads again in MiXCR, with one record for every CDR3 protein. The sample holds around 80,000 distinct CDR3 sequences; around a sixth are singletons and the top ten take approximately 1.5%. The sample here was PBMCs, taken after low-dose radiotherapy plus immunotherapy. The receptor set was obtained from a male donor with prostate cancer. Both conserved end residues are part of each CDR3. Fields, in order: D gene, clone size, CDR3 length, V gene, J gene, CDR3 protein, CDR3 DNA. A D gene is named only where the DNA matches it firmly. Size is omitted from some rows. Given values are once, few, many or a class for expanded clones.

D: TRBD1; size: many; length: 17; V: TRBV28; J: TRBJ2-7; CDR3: CASSLGQAGAWKDEQYF; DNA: TGTGCCAGCAGCCTAGGACAGGCAGGGGCGTGGAAGGACGAGCAGTACTTC
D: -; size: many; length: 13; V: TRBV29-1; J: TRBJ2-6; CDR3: CSVGESGANVLTF; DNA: TGCAGCGTTGGGGAATCTGGGGCCAACGTCCTGACTTTC
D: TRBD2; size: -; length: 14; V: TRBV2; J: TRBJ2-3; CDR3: CATISGRMADTQYF; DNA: TGTGCCACCATTAGCGGGAGGATGGCAGATACGCAGTATTTT
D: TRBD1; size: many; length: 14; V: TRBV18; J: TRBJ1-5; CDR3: CASSTGVGNQPQHF; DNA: TGTGCCAGCTCGACAGGGGTTGGCAATCAGCCCCAGCATTTT
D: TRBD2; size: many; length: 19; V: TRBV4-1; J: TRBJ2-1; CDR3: CASSQDRLTSGRRYNEQFF; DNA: TGCGCCAGCAGCCAAGATAGATTGACTAGCGGGAGAAGGTACAATGAGCAGTTCTTC
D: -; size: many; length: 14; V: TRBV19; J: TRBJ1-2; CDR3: CASSKADSAYGYTF; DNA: TGTGCCAGTAGTAAGGCGGACAGCGCCTATGGCTACACCTTC
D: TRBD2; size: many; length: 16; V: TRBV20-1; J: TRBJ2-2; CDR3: CSATGGEGYGDGELFF; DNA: TGCAGTGCCACGGGGGGGGAGGGCTATGGAGACGGGGAGCTGTTTTTT
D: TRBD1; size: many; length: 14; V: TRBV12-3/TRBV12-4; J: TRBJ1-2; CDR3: CATDPTGNGYGYTF; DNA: TGTGCCACCGACCCGACAGGGAACGGCTATGGCTACACCTTC
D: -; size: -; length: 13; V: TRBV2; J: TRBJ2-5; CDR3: CASSTGTKETQYF; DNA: TGTGCCAGCAGTACGGGAACTAAAGAGACCCAGTACTTC
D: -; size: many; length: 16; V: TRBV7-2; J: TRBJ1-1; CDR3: CASSSGRVGTNTEAFF; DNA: TGTGCCAGCAGCTCGGGCAGGGTCGGGACGAACACTGAAGCTTTCTTT
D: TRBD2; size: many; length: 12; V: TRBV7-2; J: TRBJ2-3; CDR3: CASSLSGSPQYF; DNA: TGTGCCAGCAGCTTAAGCGGGAGTCCCCAGTATTTT
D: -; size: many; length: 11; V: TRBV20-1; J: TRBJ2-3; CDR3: CSAPQGDTQYF; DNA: TGCAGTGCGCCGCAAGGGGATACGCAGTATTTT
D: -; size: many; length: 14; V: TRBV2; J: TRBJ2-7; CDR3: CASSERTGRYEQYF; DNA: TGTGCCAGCAGTGAACGAACAGGGCGCTACGAGCAGTACTTC
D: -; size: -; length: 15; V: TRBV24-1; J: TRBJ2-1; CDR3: CATSGPRLLGGEQFF; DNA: TGTGCCACCAGTGGCCCGCGGCTTCTGGGGGGTGAGCAGTTCTTC
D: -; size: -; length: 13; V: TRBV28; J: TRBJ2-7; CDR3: CASKVEASYEQYF; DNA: TGTGCCAGCAAGGTGGAGGCATCCTACGAGCAGTACTTC
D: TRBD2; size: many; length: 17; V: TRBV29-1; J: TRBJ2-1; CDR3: CSVERVAGGISYNEQFF; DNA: TGCAGCGTTGAACGAGTAGCGGGAGGAATTTCCTACAATGAGCAGTTCTTC
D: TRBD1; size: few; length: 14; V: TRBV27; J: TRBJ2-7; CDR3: CASSLLQGAYEQHF; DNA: TGTGCCAGCAGTTTATTACAGGGGGCCTACGAGCAGCACTTC